Sequencing of this TCR beta chain was carried out in a study of neoadjuvant anti-PD-1 for oral cavity cancer. Time point here: after neoadjuvant nivolumab, at surgical resection. Sequenced by immunoSEQ multiplex PCR; TCRdb stores in-frame clones only, minus some. The sample contains 8,000 to 10,000 clones, 50% to 80% of which appear only once. V was pared by 5 bases and J by 4 bases, with 12 bases between. Germline assignment: CDR1 SGHAT and CDR2 FQDESV (reference sequence). This CDR3 comprises 14 residues. The chain couples TRBV11-1 to TRBJ1-5, with D possibly being TRBD1 (5 bases). The sequence derives from a person between 40 and 85 years old with oral cavity squamous cell carcinoma. The sequencing used PBMCs, collected after nivolumab (anti-PD-1) treatment. The CDR3 DNA sequence: TGTGCCAGCAGCCCCCGCGAGGGGAATCAGCCCCAGCATTTT. Protein product: CASSPREGNQPQHF.